What follows are 3 T cell receptor beta chains derived from one specimen sequenced in a study of T cells in Graves' hyperthyroidism and ophthalmopathy. The CDR3 regions of TCR beta were amplified from RNA transcripts. The HTBI primer set drove a first-round RT-PCR of the TCR CDR3. TCRdb reprocessed the multiplex PCR reads via MiXCR and lists one record per CDR3 protein. Of about 840,000 distinct CDR3 sequences listed, about two fifths are singletons. Sequencing input: blood. These receptors originate from a man between 18 and 35 years old with Graves' hyperthyroidism.

This chain connects TRBV5-4 to TRBJ2-7, with 13 bases identical to TRBD2. Germline CDR1 SGHNT, CDR2 YYREEE (reference sequence). V shed 4 bases, J shed 6 bases, and the junction held 10 bases outside the gene matches. The CDR3 totals 16 residues. CDR3 region: CASSPGGTSGNCEQYF. CDR3 bases: TGTGCCAGCAGCCCGGGAGGGACTAGCGGGAACTGCGAGCAGTACTTC.

This clonotype came up many times. The chain has TRBV7-2 and TRBJ2-5; 7 bases agree with TRBD1. The CDR3 contains 14 residues. The V segment lost 5 bases and the J segment 4 bases; nucleotides outside the gene matches: 7. Germline values: CDR1 SGHTA, CDR2 FQGNSA. The CDR3 DNA is TGTGCCAGCAGCCGAGCGACAGGGCCAGAGACCCAGTACTTC. This gives the protein CASSRATGPETQYF.

This clonotype was observed many times. The J gene is TRBJ2-7, the V gene TRBV19; perhaps TRBD1 as D (5 bases). The CDR3 contains 13 residues. From germline, CDR1 is LNHDA and CDR2 SQIVND (reference sequence). With 4 bases removed from V and 0 bases from J, the gap between germline ends came to 7 bases. Here the CDR3 reads CASSTDSSYEQYF. The CDR3 nucleotides read TGTGCCAGTAGTACCGACAGCTCCTACGAGCAGTACTTC.